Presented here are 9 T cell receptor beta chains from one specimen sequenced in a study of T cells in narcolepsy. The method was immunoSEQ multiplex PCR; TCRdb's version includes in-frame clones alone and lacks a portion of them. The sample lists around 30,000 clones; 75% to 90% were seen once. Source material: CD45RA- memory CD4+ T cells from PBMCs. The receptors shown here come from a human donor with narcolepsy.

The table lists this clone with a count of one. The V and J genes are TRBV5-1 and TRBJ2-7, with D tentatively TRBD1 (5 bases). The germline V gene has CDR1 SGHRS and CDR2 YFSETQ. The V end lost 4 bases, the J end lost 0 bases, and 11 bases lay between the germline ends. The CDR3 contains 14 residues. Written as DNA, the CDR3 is TGCGCCAGCAGCAGCCAGGGCGACTCCTACGAGCAGTACTTC. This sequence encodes CASSSQGDSYEQYF.

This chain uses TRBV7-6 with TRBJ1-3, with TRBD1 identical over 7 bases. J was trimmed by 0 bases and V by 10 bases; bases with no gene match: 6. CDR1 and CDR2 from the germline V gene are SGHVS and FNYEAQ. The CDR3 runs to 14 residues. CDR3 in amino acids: CATGQPSSGNTIYF. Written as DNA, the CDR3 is TGTGCCACGGGACAGCCCAGCTCTGGAAACACCATATATTTT.

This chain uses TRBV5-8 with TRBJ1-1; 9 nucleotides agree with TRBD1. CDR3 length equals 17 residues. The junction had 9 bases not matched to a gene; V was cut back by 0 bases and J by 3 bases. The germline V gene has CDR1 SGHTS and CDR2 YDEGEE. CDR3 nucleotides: TGTGCCAGCAGCTTGGAGGTTGCCGGGACAGGGCACACTGAAGCTTTCTTT. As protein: CASSLEVAGTGHTEAFF.

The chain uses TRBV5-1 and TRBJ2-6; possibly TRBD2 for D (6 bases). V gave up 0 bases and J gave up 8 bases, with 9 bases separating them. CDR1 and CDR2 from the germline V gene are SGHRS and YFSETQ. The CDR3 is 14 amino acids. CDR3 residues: CASSLVGDSNVLTF. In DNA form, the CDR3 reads TGCGCCAGCAGCTTGGTCGGGGACTCCAACGTCCTGACTTTC.

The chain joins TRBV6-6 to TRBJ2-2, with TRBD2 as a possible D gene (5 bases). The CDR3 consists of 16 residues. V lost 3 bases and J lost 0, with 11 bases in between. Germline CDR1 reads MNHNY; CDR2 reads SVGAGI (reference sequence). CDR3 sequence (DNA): TGTGCCAGCAGTTATGGGGAGAGTCCGAACACCGGGGAGCTGTTTTTT. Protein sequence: CASSYGESPNTGELFF.

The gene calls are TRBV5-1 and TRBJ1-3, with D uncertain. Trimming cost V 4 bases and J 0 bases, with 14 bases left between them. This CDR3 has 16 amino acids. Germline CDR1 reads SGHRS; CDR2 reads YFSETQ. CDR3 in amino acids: CASSPAPTNSGNTIYF. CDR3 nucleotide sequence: TGCGCCAGCAGCCCCGCTCCCACCAACTCTGGAAACACCATATATTTT.

The CDR3 spells CASSLGGRGNPETQYF. As DNA, the CDR3 is TGTGCCAGCAGCTTAGGTGGCAGGGGGAACCCAGAGACCCAGTACTTC. The gene calls are TRBV7-6 and TRBJ2-5; 7 nucleotides match TRBD1. This CDR3 region has 16 residues. After removal of 1 base from V and 4 bases from J, the junction contained 9 bases not matched to a gene. Germline CDR1 and CDR2: SGHVS and FNYEAQ. Complete variable domain (other parts from reference TRBV7-6 and TRBJ2-5): GAGVSQSPRYKVTKRGQDVALRCDPISGHVSLYWYRQALGQGPEFLTYFNYEAQQDKSGLPNDRFSAERPEGSISTLTIQRTEQRDSAMYRCASSLGGRGNPETQYFGPGTRLLVL.

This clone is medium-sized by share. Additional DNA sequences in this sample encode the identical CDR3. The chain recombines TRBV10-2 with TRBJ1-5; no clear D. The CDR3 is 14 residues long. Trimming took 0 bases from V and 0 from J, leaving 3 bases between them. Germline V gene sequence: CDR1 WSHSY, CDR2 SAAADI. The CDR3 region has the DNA TGCGCCAGCAGTGAGTCGGGTAGCAATCAGCCCCAGCATTTT. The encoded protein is CASSESGSNQPQHF.

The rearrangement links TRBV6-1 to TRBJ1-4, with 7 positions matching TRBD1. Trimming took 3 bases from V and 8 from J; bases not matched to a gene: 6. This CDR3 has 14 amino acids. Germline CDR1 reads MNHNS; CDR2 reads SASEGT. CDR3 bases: TGTGCCAGCAGTGAGCTTACAGGGGCGGAAAAACTGTTTTTT. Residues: CASSELTGAEKLFF.